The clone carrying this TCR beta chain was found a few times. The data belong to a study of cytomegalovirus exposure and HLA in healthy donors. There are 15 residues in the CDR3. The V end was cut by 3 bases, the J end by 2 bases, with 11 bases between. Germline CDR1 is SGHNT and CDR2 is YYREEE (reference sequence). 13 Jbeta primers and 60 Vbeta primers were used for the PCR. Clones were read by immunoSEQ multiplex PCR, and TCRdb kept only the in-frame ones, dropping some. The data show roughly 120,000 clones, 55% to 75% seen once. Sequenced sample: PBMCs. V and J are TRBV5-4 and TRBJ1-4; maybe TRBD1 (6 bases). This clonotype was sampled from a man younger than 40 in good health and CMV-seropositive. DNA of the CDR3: TGTGCCAGCAGCTCCAACAGGGTGACTAATGAAAAACTGTTTTTT. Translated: CASSSNRVTNEKLFF.